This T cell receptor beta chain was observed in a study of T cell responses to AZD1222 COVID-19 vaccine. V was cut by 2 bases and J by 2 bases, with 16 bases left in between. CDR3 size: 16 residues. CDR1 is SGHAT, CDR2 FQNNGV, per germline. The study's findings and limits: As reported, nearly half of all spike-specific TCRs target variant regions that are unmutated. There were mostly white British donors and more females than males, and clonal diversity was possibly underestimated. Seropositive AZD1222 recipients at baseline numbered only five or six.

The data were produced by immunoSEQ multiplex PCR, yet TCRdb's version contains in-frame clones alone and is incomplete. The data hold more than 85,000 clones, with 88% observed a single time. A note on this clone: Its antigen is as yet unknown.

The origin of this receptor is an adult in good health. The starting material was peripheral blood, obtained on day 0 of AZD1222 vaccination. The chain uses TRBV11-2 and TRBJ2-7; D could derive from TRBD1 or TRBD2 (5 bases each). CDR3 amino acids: CASSLLVGQGPYEQYF. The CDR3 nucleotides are TGTGCCAGCAGCTTACTTGTGGGTCAGGGACCCTACGAGCAGTACTTC.